This paragraph covers one T cell receptor (beta chain) sequence. Its antigen is unidentified. These data belong to a study of CXCR3-negative and CXCR3-positive naive CD8 T cells. Findings and caveats of the study: TRBV-TRBJ usage matched between naive CXCR3-negative and CXCR3-positive cells but not between memory cells. With CXCR3 expression partially decreased after cryopreservation, most assays relied on fresh PBMCs. Naive subsets did not differ in surface CD5, and the authors estimated TCR strength using properties of the TRB CDR3.

Every CD8+ T cell subset underwent triplicate sorting at about 300,000 cells apiece. The TRB cDNA libraries were prepared by 5' RACE with UMI labels. TCRdb reprocessed the 5' RACE reads and keeps a single row for each CDR3 protein, giving no DNA. This sample carries around 34,000 distinct CDR3 sequences, with around 15% going to the ten biggest clones. The material sequenced was memory CD8+ T cells from blood. This clonotype was sampled from a human donor in good health. Some clones in this sample may be carry-over from other donors' samples.

CDR3 amino acids: CASSSLPSGLSSYNEQFF. The V call is TRBV7-9, the J call TRBJ2-1; TCRdb outputs TRBD2, but without DNA this stays unchecked. Germline CDR1 is SEHNR and CDR2 is FQNEAQ (reference sequence). The CDR3 totals 18 residues.